This TCR beta chain was documented in a study of robustness of blood B and T cell sequencing listed by TCRdb under 2018. Looking at the study overall: The goal of the study was to figure out the amount of peripheral blood required to reliably characterize the TCRbeta and IgG repertoires of an individual. As technical replicates, two replicate TCRbeta cDNA libraries were made from one shared RNA pool taken from a single 10 ml draw. In each of the approximately 10 independently drawn blood samples, TCRbeta and IgG repertoires were quantified.

The library was produced with PCR. The reads were generated on an Illumina MiSeq. cDNA was made using SMARTScribe reverse transcriptase and a 5' template-switch oligo that added a universal priming site. The template-switch oligo carried a 12-nucleotide random unique molecular identifier (UMI) that tagged each cDNA molecule. During reverse transcription, TCRbeta transcripts were targeted using chain-specific reverse primers. Leftover template-switch adapters were removed by uracil DNA glycosylase treatment, and cDNA was purified using a Qiagen MinElute kit. For the first PCR, around 21 cycles were run with KAPA HiFi HotStart ReadyMix and step-out primers, split across four 50 ul reactions. Before any further amplification, the products of the first-round PCR were gel-purified. Illumina Nextera adapters were added in a second approximately 8-cycle PCR, after which libraries were purified and pooled. A 50-nucleotide 5' read captured the UMI barcode for each TCRbeta molecule. As for the original processing: Using the MIGEC toolkit, reads were grouped by UMI into consensus reads. Forward and reverse consensus reads were merged with PEAR to produce final reads. A custom decontamination script removed identical UMI-sequence pairs shared across libraries, treating them as cross-sample contamination. V(D)J assignment and CDR3 extraction were performed with MIGMAP, a wrapper around IgBLAST. A TCR clonotype was defined by an identical V gene, J gene and CDR3 amino acid sequence; no sequencing was done for CDR1 and CDR2. In TCRdb, the public reads were trimmed at Q25 with fastp and aligned with MiXCR, with productive beta chains retained. One record per CDR3 amino acid sequence lists the most common genes and DNA. The V and J calls and clone size come from TCRdb's table, not from the authors' own analysis. Counted in this sample were just under 1,500 distinct CDR3 sequences; about 66% of them appeared once. The ten largest make up less than 45% of the sample.

The cysteine opens and the phenylalanine closes a CDR3 of 15 amino acids. Only CDR3 DNA is held: 45 bases, read in frame from base 1. Trimming leaves V shorter by 4 bases and J shorter by 9 bases, with the junction holding 11 bases beyond the gene matches. CDR1 and CDR2 are drawn from the germline V gene (reference sequence): SEHNR, FQNEAQ. As concerns this clonotype: No cognate antigen has been identified for it. No much larger clone is present one base from it, and per-base qualities are unavailable.

The research as a whole found: Evidence of cross-contamination, likely caused by batch processing, was seen in one pair of TCRbeta libraries, and the UMI-sequence pairs shared between the two libraries were removed. The 1,000 most abundant TCRbeta clonotypes from the pooled draws were detected in every single 10 ml sample. Overlap of rare TCRbeta clonotypes did not improve with pooling tubes, implying much larger blood volumes would be needed to capture them. When 3 or 4 tubes (about 27-45 ml blood) were combined, saturation was approached in coverage of the top 10,000 TCRbeta clonotypes. Because EDTA tubes had to be fractionated immediately, the use of EDTA tubes in multi-site collections was limited. Between the technical replicate libraries, approximately 94% of the top 10,000 TCRbeta clonotypes in one library were also present in the other library. A full plateau was not reached by TCRbeta rarefaction curves, suggesting under-sequencing or many low-abundance clonotypes.

TCRbeta repertoires were measured from mRNA instead of genomic DNA, an approach that captures expressed receptors. Buffy coat leukocytes were collected into Trizol, and RNA was extracted with the Direct-zol RNA MiniPrep Plus kit without cell sorting. To separate plasma, buffy coat and red blood cells, EDTA blood tubes were immediately centrifuged at 4 degrees C. Sequences were obtained from peripheral blood. The receptor's source is a human donor in good health. Recombination connected TRBV7-9 to TRBJ2-1, with TRBD2 matching 8 junction bases. The DNA reads as follows: TGTGCCAGCAGCTCCACCCGGGGGGGTGGTGGTGAGCAGTTCTTC. The resulting protein is CASSSTRGGGGEQFF.